These 16 T cell receptor beta chains came from one sample sequenced in a study of blood T cells in healthy people across ages. Through a sample-barcoded 5' primer and a J-beta primer mix, a second PCR was run for roughly 7 to 12 cycles. TCRdb ran MiXCR on the 5' RACE reads and lists one entry per CDR3 protein. Of about 570,000 distinct CDR3 sequences in the sample, 27% were seen once. The sequenced material came from blood. Receptors originate from a woman in her 70s in good health.

This clonotype was recorded a few times. V is TRBV29-1 and J is TRBJ1-2, with TRBD1 matching over 11 bases. The CDR3 is 13 residues long. The V gene end was trimmed by 7 bases and the J gene end by 6 bases; junction bases not matched to a gene: 7. CDR1 SQVTM and CDR2 ANQGSEA come from the germline V gene. The CDR3 is CSAPGQGVDGYTF. CDR3 in DNA: TGCAGCGCTCCGGGACAGGGGGTAGATGGCTACACCTTC.

The rearrangement links TRBV5-1 to TRBJ1-3; D uncertain. This CDR3 has 15 amino acids. Germline CDR1 is SGHRS and CDR2 is YFSETQ. Trimming took off 0 bases at V and 2 bases at J, with 9 bases between the two ends. This CDR3 reads CASSLELGPGNTIYF. The CDR3 bases are TGCGCCAGCAGCTTGGAGCTGGGCCCTGGAAACACCATATATTTT.

This clonotype showed up just a few times. The chain links TRBV6-5 to TRBJ1-2; weak D call: TRBD1 (5 bases). The CDR3 sequence is 17 residues long. Germline V gene data show CDR1 as MNHEY and CDR2 as SVGAGI. The V and J ends lost 2 bases and 9 bases respectively, with 25 bases between them. The CDR3 loop is CASSYRQGAKGSSSYTF. CDR3 DNA sequence: TGTGCCAGCAGTTACCGCCAGGGCGCAAAAGGAAGTTCTAGCTACACCTTC.

This clonotype has a handful of counts. The V gene is TRBV5-6, the J gene TRBJ2-4; D gene unclear. CDR1 is SGHDT and CDR2 is YYEEEE in the germline V gene. This CDR3 spans 15 amino acids. The V and J ends lost 2 bases and 0 bases respectively, with 9 bases between them. For the CDR3, the DNA is TGTGCCAGCAGCTTCAGGAATCTAGCCAAAAACATTCAGTACTTC. This translates into CASSFRNLAKNIQYF.

This clonotype was detected many times. The chain couples TRBV5-1 to TRBJ2-2, with a possible D match to TRBD2 (5 bases). The CDR3 loop spans 15 amino acids. Trimming shortened V by 4 bases and J by 1 base, and 11 bases separated the two germline ends. The germline V gene encodes CDR1 SGHRS and CDR2 YFSETQ. The CDR3, as DNA: TGCGCCAGCAGCCCGACCCGGGGGAACACCGGGGAGCTGTTTTTT. Its protein is CASSPTRGNTGELFF.

The chain has TRBV5-1 and TRBJ2-3; 9 bases align to TRBD2. V gave up 1 base and J gave up 2 bases; unmatched junction bases: 11. Germline V CDR1 and CDR2: SGHRS, YFSETQ. This CDR3 comprises 18 residues. This CDR3 reads CASSLTTVAGAPTDTQYF. CDR3 bases: TGCGCCAGCAGCTTGACCACTGTAGCGGGGGCGCCCACAGATACGCAGTATTTT.

The chain combines TRBV10-3 with TRBJ2-2; D gene uncertain. There are 11 residues in the CDR3. Looked up from germline, CDR1 is ENHRY and CDR2 is SYGVKD. With 8 bases removed from V and 4 bases from J, the gap between germline ends came to 5 bases. In DNA, the CDR3 is TGTGCCATCGGCAGCACCGGGGAGCTGTTTTTT. Encoded protein: CAIGSTGELFF.

V is TRBV27 and J is TRBJ1-5; D not resolved. The CDR3 consists of 14 residues. The V end was cut by 0 bases, the J end by 1 base, with 4 bases between. Germline loops: CDR1 MNHEY, CDR2 SMNVEV (reference sequence). The CDR3 coding sequence is TGTGCCAGCAGTTTATCAGGGAGCAATCAGCCCCAGCATTTT. This gives the protein CASSLSGSNQPQHF.

The V call is TRBV20-1, the J call TRBJ2-7; 8 bases map to TRBD1. The CDR3 runs to 13 residues. Germline values: CDR1 DFQATT, CDR2 SNEGSKA (reference sequence). V lost 2 bases to trimming and J lost 6 bases; unmatched junction nucleotides: 6. CDR3 sequence reads: CSARSGQVFEQYF. Written as DNA, the CDR3 is TGCAGTGCTAGATCGGGACAGGTTTTCGAGCAGTACTTC.

This clonotype was picked up a small number of times. The rearrangement links TRBV19 to TRBJ2-7, with no clear D. Trimming pared 5 bases from V and 2 bases from J, leaving 13 bases between. The CDR3 runs 14 residues. In germline, CDR1 is LNHDA, CDR2 SQIVND (reference sequence). The CDR3 sequence is CASSSQGGPYEQYF. The CDR3 DNA reads TGTGCCAGTAGTTCCCAAGGCGGCCCCTACGAGCAGTACTTC.

The chain employs TRBV5-1 and TRBJ2-2, with 9 bases aligning to TRBD1. The CDR3 covers 16 residues. Per germline, CDR1 SGHRS and CDR2 YFSETQ. With V trimmed by 2 bases and J by 0 bases, 2 bases remained unmatched. CDR3 nucleotide sequence: TGCGCCAGCAGCTTAACAGGGGGCTCGAACACCGGGGAGCTGTTTTTT. Residues: CASSLTGGSNTGELFF.

The rearrangement links TRBV20-1 to TRBJ1-5, with 7 bases that match TRBD1. Germline values: CDR1 DFQATT, CDR2 SNEGSKA (reference sequence). The J segment lost 5 bases and the V segment lost 4 bases, leaving 14 bases of the junction unmatched. CDR3 length equals 16 residues. CDR3 sequence reads: CSATKSRDSFYQPQHF. The CDR3 DNA is TGCAGTGCTACCAAGTCCCGGGACAGTTTTTATCAGCCCCAGCATTTT.

This clonotype was counted ten times or more. The chain joins TRBV7-3 to TRBJ2-5; 8 bases agree with TRBD2. The V gene's germline CDR1 is SGHTA and CDR2 FQGTGA. The CDR3 has 14 amino acids. The V and J ends lost 5 bases and 5 bases, in that order; junction bases with no gene match: 7. DNA of the CDR3: TGTGCCAGCAGCCCGGGGGGGCTCGATGAGACCCAGTACTTC. This gives the protein CASSPGGLDETQYF. Together with reference TRBV7-3 and TRBJ2-5, the CDR3 gives the full variable domain: GAGVSQTPSNKVTEKGKYVELRCDPISGHTALYWYRQSLGQGPEFLIYFQGTGAADDSGLPNDRFFAVRPEGSVSTLKIQRTERGDSAVYLCASSPGGLDETQYFGPGTRLLVL.

This clonotype has a handful of counts. This chain joins TRBV7-9 and TRBJ2-1, with D unresolved. The CDR3 spans 12 residues. CDR1 SEHNR and CDR2 FQNEAQ come from the germline V gene (reference sequence). The V gene lost 1 base and the J gene lost 10 bases, with 8 bases spanning the gap. CDR3 sequence reads: CASSLDRYEQFF. As DNA, the CDR3 is TGTGCCAGCAGCTTAGATAGGTACGAGCAGTTCTTC. Supplemented by reference TRBV7-9 and TRBJ2-1, the full variable domain reads DTGVSQNPRHKITKRGQNVTFRCDPISEHNRLYWYRQTLGQGPEFLTYFQNEAQLEKSRLLSDRFSAERPKGSFSTLEIQRTEQGDSAMYLCASSLDRYEQFFGPGTRLTVL.

Comment on this clonotype: Compared with germline, one end of the junction differs, possibly owing to a read error. The chain is built from TRBV20-1 and TRBJ2-7, with a possible D match to TRBD1 (6 bases). The CDR3 is 14 residues long. From germline, CDR1 is DFQATT and CDR2 SNEGSKA (reference sequence). CDR3 amino acids: CSAIDRRSSYKQYF. The DNA of the CDR3 is TGCAGTGCTATCGACAGGCGGAGCTCCTACAAGCAGTACTTC.

The chain uses TRBV20-1 and TRBJ1-5, with TRBD1 as a possible D gene (6 bases). Germline CDR1 reads DFQATT; CDR2 reads SNEGSKA (reference sequence). The CDR3 contains 15 residues. V was trimmed by 2 bases and J by 6 bases, leaving 17 bases between them. The CDR3 region is CSARLLGAWGQPQHF. The CDR3 coding sequence is TGCAGTGCTAGACTGCTGGGGGCTTGGGGTCAGCCCCAGCATTTT.